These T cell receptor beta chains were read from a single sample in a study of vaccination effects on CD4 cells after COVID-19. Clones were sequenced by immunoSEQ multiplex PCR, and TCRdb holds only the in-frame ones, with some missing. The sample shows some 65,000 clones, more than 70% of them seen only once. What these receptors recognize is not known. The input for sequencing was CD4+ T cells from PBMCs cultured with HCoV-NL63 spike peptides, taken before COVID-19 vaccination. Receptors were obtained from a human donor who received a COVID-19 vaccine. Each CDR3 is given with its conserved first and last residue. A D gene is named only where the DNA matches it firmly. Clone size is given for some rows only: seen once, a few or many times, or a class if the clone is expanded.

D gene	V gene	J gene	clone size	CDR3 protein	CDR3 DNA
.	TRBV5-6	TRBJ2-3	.	CASSLWQGPDTQYF	TGTGCCAGCAGCTTGTGGCAGGGCCCAGATACGCAGTATTTT
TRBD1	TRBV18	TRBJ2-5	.	CASSPGTVVGETQYF	TGTGCCAGCTCACCTGGGACAGTAGTTGGGGAGACCCAGTACTTC
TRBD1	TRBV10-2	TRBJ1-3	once	CASSDRGNTIYF	TGCGCCAGCAGTGACAGGGGGAACACCATATATTTT
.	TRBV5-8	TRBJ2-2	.	CASRGTGELFF	TGTGCCAGCCGAGGTACCGGGGAGCTGTTTTTT
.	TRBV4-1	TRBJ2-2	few	CASSQDEAGENTGELFF	TGCGCCAGCAGCCAAGATGAGGCAGGGGAGAACACCGGGGAGCTGTTTTTT
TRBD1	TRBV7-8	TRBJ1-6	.	CASNKIRGRAYNSPLHF	TGTGCCAGCAACAAAATCAGGGGGCGCGCCTATAATTCACCCCTCCACTTT
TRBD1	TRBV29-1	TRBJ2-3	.	CSVGRGQTDTQYF	TGCAGCGTTGGCAGGGGGCAGACAGATACGCAGTATTTT
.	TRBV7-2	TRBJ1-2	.	CASSLGSGYTF	TGTGCCAGCAGCTTAGGGAGCGGCTACACCTTC
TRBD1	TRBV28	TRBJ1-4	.	CASRPTGGWEKLFF	TGTGCCAGCAGGCCCACAGGGGGCTGGGAAAAACTGTTTTTT
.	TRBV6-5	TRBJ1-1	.	CASRVIGGGTEAFF	TGTGCCAGCAGAGTGATAGGGGGGGGGACGGAAGCTTTCTTT
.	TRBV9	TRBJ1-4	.	CASSVVGQEGEKLFF	TGTGCCAGCAGCGTAGTCGGGCAGGAGGGGGAAAAACTGTTTTTT
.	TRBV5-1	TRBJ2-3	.	CASSPGDIATGTDTQYF	TGCGCCAGCAGCCCGGGGGACATCGCTACGGGCACAGATACGCAGTATTTT
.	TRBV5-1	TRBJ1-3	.	CASSAEGGARSGNTIYF	TGCGCCAGCAGCGCAGAGGGGGGCGCGAGGTCTGGAAACACCATATATTTT
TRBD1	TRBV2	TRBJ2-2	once	CASRRAGGLVEAGELFF	TGTGCCAGCAGGCGGGCAGGGGGTTTAGTAGAGGCCGGGGAGCTGTTTTTT
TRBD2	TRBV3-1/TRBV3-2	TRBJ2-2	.	CASSPGLAGVSGELFF	TGTGCCAGCAGCCCGGGACTAGCGGGGGTTAGCGGGGAGCTGTTTTTT
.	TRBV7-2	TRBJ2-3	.	CASSLRQRAQTDTQYF	TGTGCCAGCAGCTTACGCCAGCGGGCCCAGACAGATACGCAGTATTTT
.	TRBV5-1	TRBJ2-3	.	CASSLVGTDTQYF	TGCGCCAGCAGCTTGGTAGGCACAGATACGCAGTATTTT
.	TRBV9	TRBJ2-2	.	CASSLVGARTGELFF	TGTGCCAGCAGCCTCGTCGGGGCTCGCACCGGGGAGCTGTTTTTT
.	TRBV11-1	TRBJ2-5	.	CASSPDGLSKETQYF	TGTGCCAGCAGCCCGGACGGTCTGAGTAAAGAGACCCAGTACTTC
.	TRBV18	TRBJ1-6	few	CASSPQGANSPLHF	TGTGCCAGCTCACCACAGGGTGCTAATTCACCCCTCCACTTT
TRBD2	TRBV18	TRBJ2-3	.	CASSPPEAGGPDTQYF	TGTGCCAGCTCACCACCGGAAGCGGGGGGGCCAGATACGCAGTATTTT
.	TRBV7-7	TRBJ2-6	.	CAIGTLGANVLTF	TGTGCCATCGGGACACTTGGGGCCAACGTCCTGACTTTC
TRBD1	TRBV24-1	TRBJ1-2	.	CATSDHTGQAPDYGYTF	TGTGCCACCAGTGACCATACAGGACAGGCCCCCGACTATGGCTACACCTTC
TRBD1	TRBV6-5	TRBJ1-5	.	CASRGQERNQPQHF	TGTGCCAGCAGGGGACAGGAAAGAAATCAGCCCCAGCATTTT
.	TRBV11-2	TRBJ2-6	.	CASSLMGSGANVLTF	TGTGCCAGCAGCTTAATGGGGTCTGGGGCCAACGTCCTGACTTTC
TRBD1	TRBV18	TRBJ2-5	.	CASSPPNRGREETQYF	TGTGCCAGCTCACCACCGAACAGGGGGCGCGAGGAGACCCAGTACTTC
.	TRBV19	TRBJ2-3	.	CASSGLGVVGTDTQYF	TGTGCCAGTAGTGGTTTGGGTGTAGTTGGTACAGATACGCAGTATTTT